This T cell receptor (beta chain) was identified during a study of spatial heterogeneity in lung cancer. CDR1 is DFQATT, CDR2 SNEGSKA, per germline (reference sequence). The CDR3 is 13 amino acids. V lost 5 bases to trimming and J lost 2 bases; unmatched junction nucleotides: 3. Regarding the study as a whole: Tumor mutation count correlated with how many alpha and beta TCRs expanded intratumorally.

In TCRdb, the 5' RACE reads were re-called with MiXCR into one record per CDR3 protein. The sample records 16,000 or so distinct CDR3 sequences, roughly 7% being singletons. There are many counts of this clonotype. The antigen is not known. In a library made to pick up alpha chains, this beta chain is a stray read with a size that means little. Indicated time point: sample taken at primary tumor resection. The chain combines TRBV20-1 with TRBJ1-2; 9 nucleotides agree with TRBD1. The sequence derives from a female donor with early-stage non-small cell lung cancer. This specimen consisted of lung tumor tissue, obtained at surgery. The CDR3 sequence is CSAGGQGNYGYTF. CDR3 DNA: TGCAGTGCTGGAGGACAGGGGAACTATGGCTACACCTTC.